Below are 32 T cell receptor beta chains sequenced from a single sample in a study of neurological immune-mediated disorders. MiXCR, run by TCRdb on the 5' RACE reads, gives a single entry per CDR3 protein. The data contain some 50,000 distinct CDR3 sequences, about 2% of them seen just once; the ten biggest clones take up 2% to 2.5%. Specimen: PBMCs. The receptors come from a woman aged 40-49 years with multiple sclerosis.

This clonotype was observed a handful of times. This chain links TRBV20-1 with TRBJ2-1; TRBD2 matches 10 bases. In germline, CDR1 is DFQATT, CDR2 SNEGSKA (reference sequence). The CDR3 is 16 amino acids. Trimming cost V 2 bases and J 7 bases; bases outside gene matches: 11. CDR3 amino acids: CSARLASGGKGNEQFF. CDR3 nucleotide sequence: TGCAGTGCTAGATTGGCTAGCGGGGGAAAAGGGAATGAGCAGTTCTTC.

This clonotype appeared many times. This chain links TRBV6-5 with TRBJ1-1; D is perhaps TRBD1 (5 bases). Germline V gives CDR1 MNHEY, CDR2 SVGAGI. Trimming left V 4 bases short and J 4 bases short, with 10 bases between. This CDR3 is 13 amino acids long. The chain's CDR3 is CASSFRGGTEAFF. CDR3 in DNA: TGTGCCAGCAGTTTCCGGGGGGGCACTGAAGCTTTCTTT.

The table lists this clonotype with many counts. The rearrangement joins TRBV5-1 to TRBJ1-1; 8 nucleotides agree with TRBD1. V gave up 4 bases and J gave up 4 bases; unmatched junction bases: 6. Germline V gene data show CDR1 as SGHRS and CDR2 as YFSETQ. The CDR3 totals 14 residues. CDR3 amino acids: CASSPDRVGTEAFF. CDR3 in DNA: TGCGCCAGCAGCCCGGACAGGGTGGGCACTGAAGCTTTCTTT.

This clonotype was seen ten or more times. The CDR3 is CSAQLQGERRAGQYF. CDR3 nucleotide sequence: TGCAGTGCCCAATTACAGGGGGAGCGCCGAGCGGGGCAGTACTTC. The gene calls are TRBV20-1 and TRBJ2-7; 8 positions match TRBD1. Trimming removed 6 bases from V and 9 bases from J; junction bases left unmatched: 19. This CDR3 region has 15 residues. Germline-derived CDR1 and CDR2 are DFQATT and SNEGSKA (reference sequence).

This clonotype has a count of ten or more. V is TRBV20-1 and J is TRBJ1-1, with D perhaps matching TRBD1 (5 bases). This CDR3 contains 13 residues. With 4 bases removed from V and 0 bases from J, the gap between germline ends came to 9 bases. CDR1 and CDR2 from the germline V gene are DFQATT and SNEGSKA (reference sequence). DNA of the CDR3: TGCAGTGCTATACAGGACTTGAACACTGAAGCTTTCTTT. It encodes CSAIQDLNTEAFF.

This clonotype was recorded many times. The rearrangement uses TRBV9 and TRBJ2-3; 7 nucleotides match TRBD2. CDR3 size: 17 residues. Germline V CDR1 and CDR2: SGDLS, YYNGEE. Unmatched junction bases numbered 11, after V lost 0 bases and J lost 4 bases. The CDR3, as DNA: TGTGCCAGCAGCGTAGCTTCTGGGGGGGGGAGAGCAGATACGCAGTATTTT. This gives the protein CASSVASGGGRADTQYF.

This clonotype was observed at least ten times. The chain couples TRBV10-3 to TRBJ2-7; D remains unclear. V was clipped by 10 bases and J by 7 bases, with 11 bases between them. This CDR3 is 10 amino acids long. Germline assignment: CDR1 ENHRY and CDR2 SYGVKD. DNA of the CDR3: TGTGCCAGCCCACTCGGGGAGCAGTACTTC. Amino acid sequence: CASPLGEQYF.

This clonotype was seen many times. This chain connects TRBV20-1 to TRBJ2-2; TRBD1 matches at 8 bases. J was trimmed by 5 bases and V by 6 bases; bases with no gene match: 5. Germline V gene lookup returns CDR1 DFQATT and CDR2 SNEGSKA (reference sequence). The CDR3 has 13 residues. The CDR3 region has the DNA TGCAGTGCCTCTGGACAGGGAACCGGGGAGCTGTTTTTT. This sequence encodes CSASGQGTGELFF.

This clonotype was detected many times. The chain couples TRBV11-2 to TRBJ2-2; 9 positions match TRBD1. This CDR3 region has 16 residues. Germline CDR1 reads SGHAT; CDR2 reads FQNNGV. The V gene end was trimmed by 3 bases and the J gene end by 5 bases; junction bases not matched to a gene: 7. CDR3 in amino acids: CASSFGTGWATGELFF. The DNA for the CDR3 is TGTGCCAGCAGCTTCGGGACAGGGTGGGCGACCGGGGAGCTGTTTTTT.

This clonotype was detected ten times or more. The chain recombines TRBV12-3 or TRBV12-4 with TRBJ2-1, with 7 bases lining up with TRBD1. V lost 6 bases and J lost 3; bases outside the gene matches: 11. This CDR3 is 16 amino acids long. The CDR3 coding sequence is TGTGCCAGCAGGCTAGACAGGGCCGGATACTACAATGAGCAGTTCTTC. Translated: CASRLDRAGYYNEQFF.

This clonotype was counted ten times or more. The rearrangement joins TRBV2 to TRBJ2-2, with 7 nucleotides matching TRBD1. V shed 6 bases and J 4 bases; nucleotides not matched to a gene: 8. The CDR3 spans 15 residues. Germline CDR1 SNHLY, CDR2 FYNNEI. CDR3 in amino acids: CASRRDSVVTGELFF. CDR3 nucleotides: TGTGCCAGCAGGAGGGACAGTGTGGTCACCGGGGAGCTGTTTTTT. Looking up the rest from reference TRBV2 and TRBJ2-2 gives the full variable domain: EPEVTQTPSHQVTQMGQEVILRCVPISNHLYFYWYRQILGQKVEFLVSFYNNEISEKSEIFDDQFSVERPDGSNFTLKIRSTKLEDSAMYFCASRRDSVVTGELFFGEGSRLTVL.

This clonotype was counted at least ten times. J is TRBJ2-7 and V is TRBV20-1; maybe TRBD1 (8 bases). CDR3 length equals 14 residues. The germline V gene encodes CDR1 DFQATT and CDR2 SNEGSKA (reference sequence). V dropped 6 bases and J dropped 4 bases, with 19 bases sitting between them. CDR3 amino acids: CSAQGARGGYEQYF. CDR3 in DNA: TGCAGTGCCCAGGGGGCCAGGGGGGGTTACGAGCAGTACTTC.

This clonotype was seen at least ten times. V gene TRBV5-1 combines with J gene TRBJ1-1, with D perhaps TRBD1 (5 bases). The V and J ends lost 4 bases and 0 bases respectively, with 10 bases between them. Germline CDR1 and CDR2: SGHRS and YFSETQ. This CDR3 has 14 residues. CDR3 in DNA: TGCGCCAGCAGCGCAGACAGAATGAACACTGAAGCTTTCTTT. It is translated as CASSADRMNTEAFF. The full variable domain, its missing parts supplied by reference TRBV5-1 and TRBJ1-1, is KAGVTQTPRYLIKTRGQQVTLSCSPISGHRSVSWYQQTPGQGLQFLFEYFSETQRNKGNFPGRFSGRQFSNSRSEMNVSTLELGDSALYLCASSADRMNTEAFFGQGTRLTVV.

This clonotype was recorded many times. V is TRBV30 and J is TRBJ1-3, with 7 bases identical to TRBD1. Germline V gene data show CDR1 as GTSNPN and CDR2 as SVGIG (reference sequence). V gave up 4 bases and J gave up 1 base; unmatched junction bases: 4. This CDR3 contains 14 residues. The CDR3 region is CAWTRGSSGNTIYF. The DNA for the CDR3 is TGTGCCTGGACCAGGGGGTCTTCTGGAAACACCATATATTTT.

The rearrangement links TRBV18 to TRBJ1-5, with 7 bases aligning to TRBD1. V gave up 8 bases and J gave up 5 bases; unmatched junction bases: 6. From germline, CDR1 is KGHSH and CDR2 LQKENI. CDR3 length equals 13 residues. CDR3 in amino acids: CASQRQGDQPQHF. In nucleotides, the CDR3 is TGTGCCAGCCAACGACAGGGTGATCAGCCCCAGCATTTT.

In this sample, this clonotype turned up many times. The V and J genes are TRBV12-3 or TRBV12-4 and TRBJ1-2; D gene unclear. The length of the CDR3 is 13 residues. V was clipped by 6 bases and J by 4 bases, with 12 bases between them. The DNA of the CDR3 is TGTGCCAGCAGCCGCACAAGAATCTATGGCTACACCTTC. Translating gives CASSRTRIYGYTF.

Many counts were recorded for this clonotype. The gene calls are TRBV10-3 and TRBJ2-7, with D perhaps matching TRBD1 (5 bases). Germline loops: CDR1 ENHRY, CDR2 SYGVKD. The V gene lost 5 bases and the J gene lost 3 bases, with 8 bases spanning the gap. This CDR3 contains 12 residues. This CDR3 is CAISKDSYEQYF. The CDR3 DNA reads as TGTGCCATCAGTAAAGACAGCTACGAGCAGTACTTC.

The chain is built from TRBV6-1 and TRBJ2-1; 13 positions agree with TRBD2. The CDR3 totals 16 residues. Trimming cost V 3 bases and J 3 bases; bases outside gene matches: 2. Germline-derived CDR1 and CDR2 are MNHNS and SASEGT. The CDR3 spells CASSERLAGGYNEQFF. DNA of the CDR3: TGTGCCAGCAGTGAGAGACTAGCGGGGGGCTACAATGAGCAGTTCTTC.

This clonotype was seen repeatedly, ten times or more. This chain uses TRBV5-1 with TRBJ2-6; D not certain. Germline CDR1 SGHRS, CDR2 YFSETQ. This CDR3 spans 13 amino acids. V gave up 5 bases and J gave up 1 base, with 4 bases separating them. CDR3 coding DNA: TGCGCCAGCAGTCGATCTGGGGCCAACGTCCTGACTTTC. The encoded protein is CASSRSGANVLTF.

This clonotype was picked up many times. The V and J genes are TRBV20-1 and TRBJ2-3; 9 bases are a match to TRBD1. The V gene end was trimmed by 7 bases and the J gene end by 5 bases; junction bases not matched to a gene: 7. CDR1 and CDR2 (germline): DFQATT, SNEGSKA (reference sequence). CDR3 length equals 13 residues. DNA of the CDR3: TGCAGTGTTCCGACAGGGGGGAGAGATACGCAGTATTTT. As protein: CSVPTGGRDTQYF.

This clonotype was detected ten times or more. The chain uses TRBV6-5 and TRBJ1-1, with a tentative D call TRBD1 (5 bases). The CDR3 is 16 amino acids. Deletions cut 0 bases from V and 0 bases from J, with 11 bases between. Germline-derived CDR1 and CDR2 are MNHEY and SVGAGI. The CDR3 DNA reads TGTGCCAGCAGTTACTCAAGGGGCTTTATGAACACTGAAGCTTTCTTT. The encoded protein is CASSYSRGFMNTEAFF.

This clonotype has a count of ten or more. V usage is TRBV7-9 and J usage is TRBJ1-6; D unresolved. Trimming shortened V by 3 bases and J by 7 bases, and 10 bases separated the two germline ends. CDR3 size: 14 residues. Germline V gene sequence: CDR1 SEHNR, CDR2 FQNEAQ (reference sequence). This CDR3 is CASSLGNRNSPLHF. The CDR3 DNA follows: TGTGCCAGCAGCTTGGGCAACCGGAATTCACCCCTCCACTTT.

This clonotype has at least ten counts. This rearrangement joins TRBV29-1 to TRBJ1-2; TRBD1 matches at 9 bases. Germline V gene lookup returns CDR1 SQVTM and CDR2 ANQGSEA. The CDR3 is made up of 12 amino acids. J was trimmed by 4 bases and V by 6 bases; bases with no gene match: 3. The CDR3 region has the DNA TGCAGCGTGGGGACAGGGCTCTATGGCTACACCTTC. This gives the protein CSVGTGLYGYTF.

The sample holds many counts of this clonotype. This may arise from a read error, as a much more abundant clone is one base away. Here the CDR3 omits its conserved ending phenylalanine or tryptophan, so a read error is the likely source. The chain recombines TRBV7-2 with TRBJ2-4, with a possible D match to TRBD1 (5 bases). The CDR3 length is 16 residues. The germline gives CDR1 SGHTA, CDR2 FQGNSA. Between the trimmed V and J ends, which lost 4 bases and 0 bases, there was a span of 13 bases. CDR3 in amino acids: CASSSQAYLAKNIQYY. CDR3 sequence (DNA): TGTGCCAGCAGCTCACAGGCATACCTAGCCAAAAACATTCAGTACTAC.

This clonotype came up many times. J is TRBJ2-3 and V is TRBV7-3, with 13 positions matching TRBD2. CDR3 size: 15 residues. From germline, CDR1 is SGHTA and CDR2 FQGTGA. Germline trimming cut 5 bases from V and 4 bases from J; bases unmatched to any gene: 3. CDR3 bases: TGTGCCAGCAGCCAAGGGACTAGCGGGGCAGATACGCAGTATTTT. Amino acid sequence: CASSQGTSGADTQYF.

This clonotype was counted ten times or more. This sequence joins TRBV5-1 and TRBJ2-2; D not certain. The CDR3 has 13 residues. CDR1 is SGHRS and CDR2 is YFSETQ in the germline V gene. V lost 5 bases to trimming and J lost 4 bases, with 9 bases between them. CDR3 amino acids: CASRVSPTGELFF. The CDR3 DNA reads TGCGCCAGCAGGGTTAGCCCCACCGGGGAGCTGTTTTTT.

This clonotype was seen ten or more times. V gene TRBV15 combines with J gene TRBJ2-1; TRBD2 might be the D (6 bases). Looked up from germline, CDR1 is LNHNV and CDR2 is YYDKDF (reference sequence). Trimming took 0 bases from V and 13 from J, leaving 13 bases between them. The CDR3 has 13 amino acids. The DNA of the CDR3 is TGTGCCACCAGCAGAGATGGAGAGGGAGGTCAGTTCTTC. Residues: CATSRDGEGGQFF.

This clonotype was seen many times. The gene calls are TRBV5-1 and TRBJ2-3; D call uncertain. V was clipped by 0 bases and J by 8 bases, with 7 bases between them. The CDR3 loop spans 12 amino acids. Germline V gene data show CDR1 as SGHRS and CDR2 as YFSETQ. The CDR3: CASSLESGTQYF. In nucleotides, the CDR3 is TGCGCCAGCAGCTTGGAGTCGGGTACGCAGTATTTT.

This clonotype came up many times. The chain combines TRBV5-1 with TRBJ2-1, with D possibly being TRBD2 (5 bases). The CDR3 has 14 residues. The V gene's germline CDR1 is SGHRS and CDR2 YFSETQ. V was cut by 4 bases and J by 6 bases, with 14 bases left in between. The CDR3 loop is CASSLPGYANEQFF. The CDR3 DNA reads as TGCGCCAGCAGCCTTCCGGGGTATGCCAATGAGCAGTTCTTC.

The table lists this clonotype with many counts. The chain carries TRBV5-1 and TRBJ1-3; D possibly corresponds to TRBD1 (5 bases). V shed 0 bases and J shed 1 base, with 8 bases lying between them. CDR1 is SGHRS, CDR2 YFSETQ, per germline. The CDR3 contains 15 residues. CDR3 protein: CASSLGGVSGNTIYF. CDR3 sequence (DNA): TGCGCCAGCAGCTTGGGGGGGGTTTCTGGAAACACCATATATTTT.

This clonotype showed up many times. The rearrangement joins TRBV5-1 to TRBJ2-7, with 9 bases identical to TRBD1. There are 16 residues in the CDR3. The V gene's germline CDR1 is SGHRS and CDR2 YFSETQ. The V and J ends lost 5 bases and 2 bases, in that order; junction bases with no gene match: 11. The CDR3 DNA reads TGCGCCAGCAGTCTTTCAGGGACAGGGAGTACCTACGAGCAGTACTTC. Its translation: CASSLSGTGSTYEQYF.

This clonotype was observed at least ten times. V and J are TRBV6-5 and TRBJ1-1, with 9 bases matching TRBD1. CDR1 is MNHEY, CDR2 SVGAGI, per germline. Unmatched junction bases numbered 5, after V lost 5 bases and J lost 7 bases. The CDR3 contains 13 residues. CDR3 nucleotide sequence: TGTGCCAGCAGTCTCCGGACAGGGGTTGAAGCTTTCTTT. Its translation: CASSLRTGVEAFF.